The TCR beta chain under discussion was sequenced for a study of blood T cell repertoires in COVID-19. As for the study in general: T cells, B-cell-depleted T cells, or PBMCs provided the cDNA or gDNA that served as material.

This CDR3 region has 13 residues. CDR1 is LNHDA and CDR2 is SQIVND in the germline V gene (reference sequence). Trimming took 8 bases from V and 0 from J, leaving 8 bases between them. The method was immunoSEQ multiplex PCR; TCRdb's version includes in-frame clones alone and lacks a portion of them. The sample has about 200,000 clones, 70% to 85% seen once. The sequencing sample was made of peripheral blood. This sequence joins TRBV19 and TRBJ1-3; no clear D gene. This TCR derives from a human donor with acute or convalescent COVID-19. The donor label of this sample is uncertain. The DNA for the CDR3 is TGTGCCAGTCGCCGCGACTCTGGAAACACCATATATTTT. It specifies CASRRDSGNTIYF.